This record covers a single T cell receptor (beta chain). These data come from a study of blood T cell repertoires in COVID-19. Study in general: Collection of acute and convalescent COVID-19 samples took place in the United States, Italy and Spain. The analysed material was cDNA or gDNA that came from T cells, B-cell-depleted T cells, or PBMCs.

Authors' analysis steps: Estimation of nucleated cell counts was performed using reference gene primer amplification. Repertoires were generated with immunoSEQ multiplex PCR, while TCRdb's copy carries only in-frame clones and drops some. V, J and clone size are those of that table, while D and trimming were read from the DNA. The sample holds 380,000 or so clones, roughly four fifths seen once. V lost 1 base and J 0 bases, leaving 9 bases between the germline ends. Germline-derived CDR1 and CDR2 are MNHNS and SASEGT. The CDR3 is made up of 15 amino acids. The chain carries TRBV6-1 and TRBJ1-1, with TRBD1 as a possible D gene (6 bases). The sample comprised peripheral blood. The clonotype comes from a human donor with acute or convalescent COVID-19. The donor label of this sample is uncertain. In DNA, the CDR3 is TGTGCCAGCAGTGAAGGAAACAGGGTGAACACTGAAGCTTTCTTT. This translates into CASSEGNRVNTEAFF.